The sequence of this T cell receptor beta chain was determined in a study of T cell clones after liver transplantation. Clones were read by immunoSEQ multiplex PCR, and TCRdb kept only the in-frame ones, dropping some. The sample carries under 55,000 clones, approximately 87% recorded once. Trimming stripped 2 bases from V and 0 bases from J, with 14 bases between. The CDR3 covers 17 residues. Germline-derived CDR1 and CDR2 are SGHAT and FQNNGV. The sequence derives from a human patient who received a liver transplant. Some T cells here may be from the graft donor. Sequenced here: CD8+ T cells from blood, sampled 12 months after liver transplant. This chain connects TRBV11-2 to TRBJ1-3; weak D call: TRBD1 (6 bases). CDR3 region: CASSLTDSPISGNTIYF. CDR3 DNA: TGTGCCAGCAGCTTAACGGACAGCCCTATCTCTGGAAACACCATATATTTT.